This T cell receptor (beta chain) was recovered during a study of blood T cells in healthy people across ages. Primers used in a second PCR of roughly 7 to 12 cycles were a sample-barcoded 5' primer and a J-beta primer mix. TCRdb redid the calling of the 5' RACE reads with MiXCR, one entry per CDR3 protein. Of some 1.4 million distinct CDR3 sequences listed, approximately 42% are singletons. In germline, CDR1 is MNHNS, CDR2 SASEGT. The V and J ends lost 1 base and 7 bases respectively, with 13 bases between them. The CDR3 totals 14 residues. This clonotype was counted many times. This TCR came from a woman aged 18-35 years in good health. This chain uses TRBV6-1 with TRBJ2-5; D gene uncertain. The sample was blood. The CDR3 DNA reads TGTGCCAGCAGTGAAGACCGAGCTTCGGGGACCCAGTACTTC. It encodes CASSEDRASGTQYF.